This entry lists 13 T cell receptor beta chains sequenced from one sample in a study of shared clonotypes between healthy human individuals. Assay: immunoSEQ multiplex PCR; the TCRdb copy retains only in-frame clones and omits some. The table shows roughly 2 million clones, with about 95% occurring only once. Cells designated naive CD8 were CD45RO-negative and were positively selected for CCR7, with terminally differentiated effector memory CD45RA+ cells excluded. The sample comprised naive CD8+ T cells sorted from blood. The receptors derive from a young man in good health.

In its sample, this clone was seen once. The chain employs TRBV28 and TRBJ2-5, with D perhaps matching TRBD2 (6 bases). There are 16 residues in the CDR3. Trimming removed 5 bases from V and 5 bases from J, with 21 bases in between. The V gene's germline CDR1 is MDHEN and CDR2 SYDVKM. In nucleotides, the CDR3 is TGTGCCAGCAGTACCTCGAGTGAGGAAGGAGGGGAGACCCAGTACTTC. This encodes CASSTSSEEGGETQYF. The complete variable domain, with remaining parts taken from reference TRBV28 and TRBJ2-5, reads DVKVTQSSRYLVKRTGEKVFLECVQDMDHENMFWYRQDPGLGLRLIYFSYDVKMKEKGDIPEGYSVSREKKERFSLILESASTNQTSMYLCASSTSSEEGGETQYFGPGTRLLVL.

J is TRBJ2-2 and V is TRBV7-9; 7 nucleotides match TRBD1. CDR3 length: 14 residues. CDR1 is SEHNR, CDR2 FQNEAQ, per germline (reference sequence). Trimming at V came to 4 bases and at J to 8 bases, leaving 7 bases not matched to a gene. In DNA form, the CDR3 reads TGTGCCAGCAGCTCGCGGACAGGAGCAGGGGAGCTGTTTTTT. Amino acids: CASSSRTGAGELFF.

V gene TRBV6-1 combines with J gene TRBJ1-2; unclear D gene. The germline gives CDR1 MNHNS, CDR2 SASEGT. V shed 11 bases and J shed 1 base, with 5 bases lying between them. CDR3 length equals 10 residues. Written as DNA, the CDR3 is TGTGCCCATGGTAACTATGGCTACACCTTC. Translating it yields CAHGNYGYTF.

This clone has just one count. The rearrangement uses TRBV4-1 and TRBJ1-2; TRBD1 is a possible D gene (5 bases). Per germline, CDR1 MGHRA and CDR2 YSYEKL. The germline V and J ends were trimmed by 4 bases and 8 bases, with 14 bases remaining between them. The CDR3 totals 13 residues. CDR3 DNA: TGCGCCAGCAGCCCCGGTGGGGGGTACGGCTACACCTTC. Translation: CASSPGGGYGYTF.

The V call is TRBV7-2, the J call TRBJ2-7, with D unclear. CDR3 length: 14 amino acids. The germline V gene encodes CDR1 SGHTA and CDR2 FQGNSA. V was shortened by 0 bases and J by 0 bases, with 6 bases between the two germline ends. CDR3 DNA sequence: TGTGCCAGCAGCTTAGCTCCTAACTCCTACGAGCAGTACTTC. This encodes CASSLAPNSYEQYF.

As concerns this clone: At the DNA level, this CDR3 is encoded by other sequences in the same sample as well. The V and J genes are TRBV6-5 and TRBJ2-7; D is ambiguous. The CDR3 consists of 11 residues. In germline, CDR1 is MNHEY, CDR2 SVGAGI. Trimming stripped 2 bases from V and 7 bases from J, with 6 bases between. The CDR3 coding sequence is TGTGCCAGCAGTTACAGTGGGGAGCAGTACTTC. Amino acid sequence: CASSYSGEQYF.

The chain recombines TRBV30 with TRBJ2-3, with a weak D call TRBD2 (5 bases). Germline V gene lookup returns CDR1 GTSNPN and CDR2 SVGIG (reference sequence). This CDR3 region has 15 residues. V lost 3 bases, J lost 4 bases, and 17 bases lay in between. As DNA, the CDR3 is TGTGCCTGGAGGGTCCTTCGCGTCGGGGCAGATACGCAGTATTTT. Translating gives CAWRVLRVGADTQYF.

This sequence joins TRBV6-5 and TRBJ1-1, with unresolved D. CDR1 is MNHEY, CDR2 SVGAGI, per germline. This CDR3 is 12 amino acids long. V was shortened by 5 bases and J by 8 bases, with 12 bases between the two germline ends. CDR3 in DNA: TGTGCCAGCAGTCTTTTCGACGGGGAAGCTTTCTTT. Translation: CASSLFDGEAFF.

The V gene is TRBV9, the J gene TRBJ2-3, with 9 bases lining up with TRBD1. CDR3 length: 14 residues. The germline CDR1 and CDR2 sequences are SGDLS and YYNGEE. With 8 bases clipped from V and 2 bases from J, the junction kept 6 bases outside the gene matches. CDR3 residues: CASGGQGFTDTQYF. CDR3 bases: TGTGCCAGTGGGGGACAGGGATTCACAGATACGCAGTATTTT.

The chain joins TRBV27 to TRBJ2-1; the D gene is possibly TRBD1 (5 bases). Germline CDR1 reads MNHEY; CDR2 reads SMNVEV (reference sequence). This CDR3 has 13 amino acids. V was trimmed by 5 bases and J by 9 bases, leaving 14 bases between them. CDR3 loop: CASSRGSEFEQFF. Here the CDR3 DNA reads TGTGCCAGCAGTAGGGGTTCGGAGTTTGAGCAGTTCTTC.

This clone has more than one count but fewer than ten. This chain joins TRBV2 and TRBJ2-1; 12 bases agree with TRBD2. Looked up from germline, CDR1 is SNHLY and CDR2 is FYNNEI. The trim removed 6 bases at V and 3 bases at J, leaving 3 bases unmatched. The CDR3 spans 15 residues. The CDR3 protein is CASRKTSGGYNEQFF. In DNA, the CDR3 is TGTGCCAGCAGGAAGACTAGCGGGGGCTACAATGAGCAGTTCTTC. Using reference TRBV2 and TRBJ2-1 for the parts outside the CDR3, the full variable domain is EPEVTQTPSHQVTQMGQEVILRCVPISNHLYFYWYRQILGQKVEFLVSFYNNEISEKSEIFDDQFSVERPDGSNFTLKIRSTKLEDSAMYFCASRKTSGGYNEQFFGPGTRLTVL.

The V gene is TRBV27, the J gene TRBJ1-5, with 8 bases aligning to TRBD1. Germline V lookup: CDR1 MNHEY, CDR2 SMNVEV (reference sequence). Trimming cost V 1 base and J 5 bases; bases outside gene matches: 10. The CDR3 extends over 17 amino acids. The CDR3 nucleotides are TGTGCCAGCAGTTTATTGGGTGGACAGGGAGCTGATCAGCCCCAGCATTTT. Protein sequence: CASSLLGGQGADQPQHF.

V and J are TRBV27 and TRBJ1-1, with D uncertain. The CDR3 runs to 13 residues. Germline loops: CDR1 MNHEY, CDR2 SMNVEV (reference sequence). The V gene lost 3 bases and the J gene lost 7 bases, with 12 bases spanning the gap. CDR3: CASSFNEGIEAFF. In DNA, the CDR3 is TGTGCCAGCAGTTTTAATGAAGGGATTGAAGCTTTCTTT.